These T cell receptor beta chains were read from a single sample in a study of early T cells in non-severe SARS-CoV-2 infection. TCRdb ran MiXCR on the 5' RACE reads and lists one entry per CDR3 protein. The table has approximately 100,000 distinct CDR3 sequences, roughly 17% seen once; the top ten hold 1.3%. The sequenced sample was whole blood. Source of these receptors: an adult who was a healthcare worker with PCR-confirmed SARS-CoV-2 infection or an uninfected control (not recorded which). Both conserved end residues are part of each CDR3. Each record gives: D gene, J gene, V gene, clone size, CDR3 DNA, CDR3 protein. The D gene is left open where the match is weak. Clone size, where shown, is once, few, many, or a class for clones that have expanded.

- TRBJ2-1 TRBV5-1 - TGCGCCAGCAGCCCTGACGTGGGTATAAAGTACAATGAGCAGTTCTTC CASSPDVGIKYNEQFF
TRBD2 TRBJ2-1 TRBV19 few TGTGCCAGTCGACCGGGACTAGCGGGAGCCGAGCAGTTCTTC CASRPGLAGAEQFF
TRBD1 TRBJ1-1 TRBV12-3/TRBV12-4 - TGTGCCAGCAGGGAGACGGCAGGGGGCCTGAACACTGAAGCTTTCTTT CASRETAGGLNTEAFF
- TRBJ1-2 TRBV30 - TGTGCACTTTTCACTCAGTCCGGCTACACCTTC CALFTQSGYTF
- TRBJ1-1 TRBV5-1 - TGCGCCAGCAGCACGGACATGGTAGACACTGAAGCTTTCTTT CASSTDMVDTEAFF
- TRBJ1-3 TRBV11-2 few TGTGCCAGCAGCTTCGGTACAGGCAGAAACACCATATATTTT CASSFGTGRNTIYF
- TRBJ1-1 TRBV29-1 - TGCAGCGTTCGAAGGGGACAAAACACTGAAGCTTTCTTT CSVRRGQNTEAFF
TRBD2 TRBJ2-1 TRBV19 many TGTGCCAGTAGTTGGGGACTAGCGGGGGGGTACTCCTACAATGAGCAGTTCTTC CASSWGLAGGYSYNEQFF
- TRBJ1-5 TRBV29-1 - TGCAGCGCTACTAGGGGCGGCAATCAGCCCCAGCATTTT CSATRGGNQPQHF
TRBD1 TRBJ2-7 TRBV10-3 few TGTGCCATCAGGGGGGACAGGGCCTTTTACTTC CAIRGDRAFYF
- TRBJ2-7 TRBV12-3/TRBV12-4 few TGTGCCAGCAGTAGCGACAGCTACTCCTACGAGCAGTACTTC CASSSDSYSYEQYF
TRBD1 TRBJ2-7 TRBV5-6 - TGTGCCAGCAGCCTAGGGGACAGTGAGCAGTACTTC CASSLGDSEQYF
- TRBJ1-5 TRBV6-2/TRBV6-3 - TGTGCCAGCAGTTTACAGGTCCGCAATCAGCCCCAGCATTTT CASSLQVRNQPQHF
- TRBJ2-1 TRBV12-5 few TGTGCTAGTGGTTTAGATGAGCAGTTCTTC CASGLDEQFF
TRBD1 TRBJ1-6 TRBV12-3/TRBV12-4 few TGTGCCAGCAGTGAGAGACAGGGTAAAGGGAATTCACCCCTCCACTTT CASSERQGKGNSPLHF
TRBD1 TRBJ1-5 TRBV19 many TGTGCCAGTAGTCTGGGACAGAACAATCAGCCCCAGCATTTT CASSLGQNNQPQHF
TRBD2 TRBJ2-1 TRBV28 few TGTGCCAGCAGTTTAATCCCAGCGGGAGGTCCCTACAATGAGCAGTTCTTC CASSLIPAGGPYNEQFF
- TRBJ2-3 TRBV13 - TGTGCCAGCAGCCCCACTACCGGGACACAAGCGCAGTATTTT CASSPTTGTQAQYF
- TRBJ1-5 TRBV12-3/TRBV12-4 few TGTGCCAGCAGTTTAGTTGGGAGGGGTAGCAATCAGCCCCAGCATTTT CASSLVGRGSNQPQHF
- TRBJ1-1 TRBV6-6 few TGTGCCAGCAGTTACCAGGGAGAAGCTTTCTTT CASSYQGEAFF
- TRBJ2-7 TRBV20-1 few TGCAGTGCTAGAGATACGGCTAACTCCTACGAGCAGTACTTC CSARDTANSYEQYF
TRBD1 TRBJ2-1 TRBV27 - TGTGCCAGCAGTTTCCGGACAGGGGTCTACAATGAGCAGTTCTTC CASSFRTGVYNEQFF
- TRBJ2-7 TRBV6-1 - TGTGCCAGCAGTCACTACGAGCAGTACTTC CASSHYEQYF
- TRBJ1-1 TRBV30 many TGTGCCTGGGCTCTCGAACAGGACACTGAAGCTTTCTTT CAWALEQDTEAFF
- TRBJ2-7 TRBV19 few TGTGCCAGTAGTATAACAGGGGACTTCGACGAGCAGTACTTC CASSITGDFDEQYF
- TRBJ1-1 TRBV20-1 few TGCAGTGCTAATGACGTCGGAGCTTTCTTT CSANDVGAFF
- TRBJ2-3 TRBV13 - TGTGCCAGCAGCACTGGGGTAGATACGCAGTATTTT CASSTGVDTQYF
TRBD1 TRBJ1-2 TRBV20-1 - TGCAGTGCTTTGAGGACAGGGACTACTAACTATGGCTACACCTTC CSALRTGTTNYGYTF
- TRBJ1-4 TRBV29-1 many TGCAGCGTCACTTCGGACGGGAATGAAAAACTGTTTTTT CSVTSDGNEKLFF
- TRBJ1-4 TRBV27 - TGTGCCAGCAGTTCGTTTGGGGCTAATGAAAAACTGTTTTTT CASSSFGANEKLFF
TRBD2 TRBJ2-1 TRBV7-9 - TGTGCCAGCAGCCTTTTAGGGGCTAGCGGGGGGAATGAGCAGTTCTTC CASSLLGASGGNEQFF
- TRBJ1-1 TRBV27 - TGTGCCAGCAGTTTAGTTCGGGAAGGTGGTACTGAAGCTTTCTTT CASSLVREGGTEAFF
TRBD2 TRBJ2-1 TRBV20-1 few TGCAGTGCCCGAAGCGGGGCGGGTTACAATGAGCAGTTCTTC CSARSGAGYNEQFF
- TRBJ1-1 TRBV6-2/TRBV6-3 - TGTGCCAGCAGTGGGGGAGTAGAAGGGGGCACTGAAGCTTTCTTT CASSGGVEGGTEAFF
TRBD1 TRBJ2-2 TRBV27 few TGTGCCACCCAAGGAAGGACAGGATCCACCGGGGAGCTGTTTTTT CATQGRTGSTGELFF
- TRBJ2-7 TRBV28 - TGTGCCAGCAGTTCCCCGTGGACGGGAAGCTCCTACGAGCTGTACTTC CASSSPWTGSSYELYF
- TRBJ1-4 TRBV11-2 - TGTGCCAGCAGCTTATATAAGACTAATGAAAAACTGTTTTTT CASSLYKTNEKLFF
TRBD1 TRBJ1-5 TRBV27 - TGTGCCAGCAGTATCCAGACAGGGGTCAATCAGCCCCAGCATTTT CASSIQTGVNQPQHF
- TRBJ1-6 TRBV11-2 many TGTGCCAGCAGCTTAGATCGGAATTCACCCCTCCACTTT CASSLDRNSPLHF
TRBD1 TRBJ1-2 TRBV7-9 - TGTGCCAGCACCGACGGGGCGTCAGGGGGCTTCGTTAGGTATGGCTACACCTTC CASTDGASGGFVRYGYTF
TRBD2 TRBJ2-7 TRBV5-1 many TGCGCCAGCAGCTTAGGGACTAGCGGATTCTACGAGCAGTACTTC CASSLGTSGFYEQYF
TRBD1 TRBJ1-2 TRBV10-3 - TGTGCCATCAGTGACTCGGACAGGGCCTATGGCTACACCTTC CAISDSDRAYGYTF
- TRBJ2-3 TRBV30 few TGTGCCTGGACCTCCGAGGGGAGCCAACTGGATACGCAGTATTTT CAWTSEGSQLDTQYF
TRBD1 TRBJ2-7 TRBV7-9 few TGTGCCAGCGGGGACAGCATAAACTACGAGCAGTACTTC CASGDSINYEQYF
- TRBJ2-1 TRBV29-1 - TGCAGCGGGACGGAGAGCTCCTACAATGAGCAGTTCTTC CSGTESSYNEQFF
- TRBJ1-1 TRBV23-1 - TGCGCCAGCAGTCAATCGGCACAGGAGAACACTGAAGCTTTCTTT CASSQSAQENTEAFF
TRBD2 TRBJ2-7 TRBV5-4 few TGTGCCAGCAGCTTTGCCAGCGGGAGGGGTGAGCAGTACTTC CASSFASGRGEQYF
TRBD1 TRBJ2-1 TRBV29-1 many TGCAGCGCCTCACAGGACAGGGGGCACAATGAGCAGTTCTTC CSASQDRGHNEQFF
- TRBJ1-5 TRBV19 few TGTGCCAGTAGTATTGGCGAGGGTGGCAATCAGCCCCAGCATTTT CASSIGEGGNQPQHF
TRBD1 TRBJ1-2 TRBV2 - TGTGCCAGATCGGGGGACAGGGGCGGCTACACCTTC CARSGDRGGYTF
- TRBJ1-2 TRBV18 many TGTGCCAGCTCACCAAGTATTCCAGGCCGCAACTATGGCTACACCTTC CASSPSIPGRNYGYTF
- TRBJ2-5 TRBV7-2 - TGTGCCAGCAGCTTAGCGCTTTGGGGAACCCAGACCCAGTACTTC CASSLALWGTQTQYF
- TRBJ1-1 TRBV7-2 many TGTGCCAGCAGCCTAGGTGGACTGGCCACTGAAGCTTTCTTT CASSLGGLATEAFF